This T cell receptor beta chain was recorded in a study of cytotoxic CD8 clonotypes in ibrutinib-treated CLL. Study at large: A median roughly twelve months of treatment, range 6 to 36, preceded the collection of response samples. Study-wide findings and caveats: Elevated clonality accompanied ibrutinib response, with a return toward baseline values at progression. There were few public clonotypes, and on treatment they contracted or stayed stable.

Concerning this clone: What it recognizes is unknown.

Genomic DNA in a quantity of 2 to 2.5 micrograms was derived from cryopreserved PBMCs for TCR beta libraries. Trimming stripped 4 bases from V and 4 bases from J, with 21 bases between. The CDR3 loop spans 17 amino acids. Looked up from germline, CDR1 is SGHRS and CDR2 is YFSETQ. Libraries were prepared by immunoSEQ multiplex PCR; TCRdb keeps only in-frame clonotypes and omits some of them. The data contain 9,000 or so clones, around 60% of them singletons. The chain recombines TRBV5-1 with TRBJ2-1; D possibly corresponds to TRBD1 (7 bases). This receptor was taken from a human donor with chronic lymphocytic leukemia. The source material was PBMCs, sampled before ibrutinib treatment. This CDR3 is CASSPRDRSKIYNEQFF. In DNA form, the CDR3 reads TGCGCCAGCAGCCCGCGGGACAGATCCAAAATTTACAATGAGCAGTTCTTC.